Listed below are T cell receptor beta chains from one sample, sequenced in a study of blood T cell repertoires in COVID-19. This table comes from immunoSEQ multiplex PCR, and its TCRdb copy is limited to in-frame clones, with some not included. The table has over 200,000 clones, roughly 90% seen once. Specimen: PBMCs or T cells enriched from blood (not recorded which). The source of these receptors is a woman in her fifties or sixties in a cohort exposed to, infected with or recovered from COVID-19 (not recorded which). Both conserved end residues are part of each CDR3. D genes are given only for firm matches. The size entry is marked missing in some rows and otherwise reads once, few, many or a size class.

few | TRBJ1-4 | TRBV4-1 | . | TGCGCCAGCAGCCAAGACTGGCCTGCGGCTAATGAAAAACTGTTTTTT | CASSQDWPAANEKLFF
. | TRBJ2-7 | TRBV21-1 | . | TGTGCCAGCAAAACAGGCTCCTACGAGCAGTACTTC | CASKTGSYEQYF
. | TRBJ2-4 | TRBV5-1 | TRBD2 | TGCGCCAGCAGCGCTAGCGGGGGGGGAAACATTCAGTACTTC | CASSASGGGNIQYF
. | TRBJ2-5 | TRBV4-2 | TRBD2 | TGTGCCAGCAGCCAAGGGACTAGCGGGGGAGAGACCCAGTACTTC | CASSQGTSGGETQYF
. | TRBJ1-1 | TRBV19 | . | TGTGCCAGTAGTACCAGGGGTATGAACACTGAAGCTTTCTTT | CASSTRGMNTEAFF
. | TRBJ1-1 | TRBV7-9 | . | TGTGCCAGCAGCTTGCAATTACAGGGTACCACTGAAGCTTTCTTT | CASSLQLQGTTEAFF
. | TRBJ1-1 | TRBV7-3 | . | TGTGCCAGCAGCCGCCAACACAACACTGAAGCTTTCTTT | CASSRQHNTEAFF
. | TRBJ1-4 | TRBV10-3 | TRBD1 | TGTGCCATCAGTGCCGTGAGCTCAGGGGGCTGGGAAAAACTGTTTTTT | CAISAVSSGGWEKLFF
. | TRBJ1-1 | TRBV10-1 | . | TGCGCCAGCATCCGGACAGAGAACACTGAAGCTTTCTTT | CASIRTENTEAFF
. | TRBJ1-2 | TRBV7-9 | TRBD1 | TGTGCCAGCAGCCCGGGACAGGACTATGGCTACACCTTC | CASSPGQDYGYTF
few | TRBJ2-5 | TRBV4-2 | TRBD2 | TGTGCCAGCAGCCTGACGGGGGGACCCCAAGAGACCCAGTACTTC | CASSLTGGPQETQYF
. | TRBJ1-3 | TRBV4-1 | . | TGCGCCAGCAGCCGGGGAGGCGTAGTGATCCAGGGAAACACCATATATTTT | CASSRGGVVIQGNTIYF
. | TRBJ2-3 | TRBV11-2 | TRBD2 | TGTGCCAGCAGCCGCCGTAGCGGGGGACTCGGGGATACGCAGTATTTT | CASSRRSGGLGDTQYF
. | TRBJ2-7 | TRBV5-5 | . | TGTGCCAGCAGCCACGGGGGTTCGTCCTACGAGCAGTACTTC | CASSHGGSSYEQYF
. | TRBJ1-1 | TRBV6-2/TRBV6-3 | . | TGTGCCAGCAGCACCAGGGCGAACACTGAAGCTTTCTTT | CASSTRANTEAFF
. | TRBJ1-2 | TRBV30 | . | TGTGCCTGGAGTGTAACAGGGAACACCTATGGCTACACCTTC | CAWSVTGNTYGYTF
. | TRBJ2-5 | TRBV10-1 | TRBD2 | TGCGCCAGCAGTACAACTAGCGGGGGGACCGAGACCCAGTACTTC | CASSTTSGGTETQYF
. | TRBJ1-1 | TRBV29-1 | . | TGCAGCGTTGGCGGGCCGGGGTTGAACACTGAAGCTTTCTTT | CSVGGPGLNTEAFF
. | TRBJ1-1 | TRBV11-2 | . | TGTGCCAGCAGCTTAGCACTGGTGGGAGGCACTGAAGCTTTCTTT | CASSLALVGGTEAFF
. | TRBJ2-1 | TRBV11-2 | TRBD2 | TGTGCCAGCAGCTTAGGAGGCGGGGGTGAGCAGTTCTTC | CASSLGGGGEQFF
. | TRBJ1-2 | TRBV9 | TRBD1 | TGTGCCAGCAGCAGGGACAGGGTATTCTATGGCTACACCTTC | CASSRDRVFYGYTF
once | TRBJ1-1 | TRBV29-1 | . | TGCAGCGTTGGGAACCGGGACACTGAAGCTTTCTTT | CSVGNRDTEAFF
. | TRBJ2-1 | TRBV7-2 | . | TGTGCCAGCAGCTCTCGTTTTGCGGGGGCTGGGAATGAGCAGTTCTTC | CASSSRFAGAGNEQFF
. | TRBJ2-5 | TRBV18 | TRBD2 | TGTGCCAGCTCACCCTCACTAGCGATTGGCGATGAGACCCAGTACTTC | CASSPSLAIGDETQYF
. | TRBJ1-4 | TRBV19 | . | TGTGCCAGTAGTTCCCTGTGGGCGGCGGGCCCAAATGAAAAACTGTTTTTT | CASSSLWAAGPNEKLFF
. | TRBJ2-1 | TRBV7-2 | . | TGTGCCAGCACACCAGCCCTAGCTACCAGGATGTACAATGAGCAGTTCTTC | CASTPALATRMYNEQFF
. | TRBJ2-3 | TRBV29-1 | . | TGCAGCGCCGAACCCATTTGGGGGCGCACAGATACGCAGTATTTT | CSAEPIWGRTDTQYF
. | TRBJ2-7 | TRBV6-5 | . | TGTGCCAGCAGTTACCCCGGGACTTACGAGCAGTACTTC | CASSYPGTYEQYF
. | TRBJ2-3 | TRBV5-1 | . | TGCGCCAGCTCAGATGGCACAGATACGCAGTATTTT | CASSDGTDTQYF
. | TRBJ1-2 | TRBV3-1/TRBV3-2 | . | TGTGCCAGCAGCCAAGGAAGTTGGGCCGGCTACACCTTC | CASSQGSWAGYTF
. | TRBJ1-3 | TRBV4-3 | TRBD1 | TGCGCCAGCAGTCGGGAGACAGGGTCTGGAAACACCATATATTTT | CASSRETGSGNTIYF
. | TRBJ1-1 | TRBV4-3 | . | TGCGCCAGCAGCCAAGTGGGGGCCGCTGAAGCTTTCTTT | CASSQVGAAEAFF
. | TRBJ2-7 | TRBV9 | TRBD1 | TGTGCCAGCAGCCGGGACAGGGCCTACGAGCAGTACTTC | CASSRDRAYEQYF
. | TRBJ2-2 | TRBV5-4 | TRBD1 | TGTGCCAGCAGCACAGGGGCGAACACCGGGGAGCTGTTTTTT | CASSTGANTGELFF
. | TRBJ2-3 | TRBV27 | . | TGTGCCAGCAGTTACAGACATGGGTCGACAGATACGCAGTATTTT | CASSYRHGSTDTQYF